The 7 T cell receptor beta chains listed next were all sequenced from one sample in a study of a mutant IDH1 vaccine in newly diagnosed glioma (dated by TCRdb to the early 2020s). What the time point label conveys for this sample: baseline, week 1 (first vaccination visit). The treatment or condition label, read with the paper, signifies: pre-vaccination baseline after standard-of-care therapy. Library prep was done by the immunoSEQ multiplex PCR assay. Entries here come from immuneACCESS through TCRdb and include only in-frame sequences with V and J called. Some clones fail to appear in such tables; in the studies checked, an unresolved V gene covers under half of the shortfall, and the cause of the remainder is unknown. For this sample there are about 92,000 clones; about 83% appear just once. The top ten clones comprise 7.4% of the sample. Source: PBMCs, taken from a glioma patient treated with radiotherapy, temozolomide or both. These receptor sequences come from a woman in her fifties or sixties with glioma.

This clone has just one count. This chain joins TRBV19 and TRBJ1-1; 10 nucleotides agree with TRBD1. In germline, CDR1 is LNHDA, CDR2 SQIVND (reference sequence). The CDR3 spans 15 residues. Germline trimming cut 7 bases from V and 6 bases from J; bases unmatched to any gene: 11. Here the CDR3 DNA reads TGTGCCAGTACGGAGGACAGGGGGTGGGTCGCTGAAGCTTTCTTT. Protein: CASTEDRGWVAEAFF.

The chain uses TRBV7-9 and TRBJ2-7, with D maybe TRBD2 (7 bases). Germline loops: CDR1 SEHNR, CDR2 FQNEAQ (reference sequence). V was pared by 5 bases and J by 4 bases, with 15 bases between. CDR3 length: 14 amino acids. The CDR3 region is CASSPRGEGYEQYF. The CDR3 DNA is TGTGCCAGCAGCCCTAGGGGGGAGGGGTACGAGCAGTACTTC.

This clone was counted once. V and J are TRBV19 and TRBJ1-4; 7 nucleotides agree with TRBD1. Trimming took 5 bases from V and 9 from J; bases not matched to a gene: 6. This CDR3 comprises 13 residues. The germline gives CDR1 LNHDA, CDR2 SQIVND (reference sequence). CDR3 nucleotide sequence: TGTGCCAGTAGTTCTGGACAGGACCAAAAACTGTTTTTT. Translation gives CASSSGQDQKLFF.

The chain has TRBV19 and TRBJ2-7; 8 nucleotides align to TRBD1. The CDR3 extends over 14 amino acids. With V trimmed by 2 bases and J by 3 bases, 3 bases remained unmatched. Germline V lookup: CDR1 LNHDA, CDR2 SQIVND (reference sequence). CDR3 DNA: TGTGCCAGTAGTATAAGGGGACAGGACTACGAGCAGTACTTC. It encodes CASSIRGQDYEQYF. Supplemented by reference TRBV19 and TRBJ2-7, the full variable domain reads DGGITQSPKYLFRKEGQNVTLSCEQNLNHDAMYWYRQDPGQGLRLIYYSQIVNDFQKGDIAEGYSVSREKKESFPLTVTSAQKNPTAFYLCASSIRGQDYEQYFGPGTRLTVT.

This chain links TRBV18 with TRBJ1-5; 8 bases are a match to TRBD1. With V trimmed by 6 bases and J by 0 bases, 10 bases remained unmatched. CDR3 length: 17 amino acids. Germline CDR1 KGHSH, CDR2 LQKENI. The CDR3 sequence is CASSRTGSSYSNQPQHF. In DNA, the CDR3 is TGTGCCAGCTCCCGGACAGGGTCGTCTTATAGCAATCAGCCCCAGCATTTT.

The chain links TRBV6-5 to TRBJ1-2; D is uncertain. The V and J ends lost 6 bases and 8 bases respectively, with 19 bases between them. CDR1 is MNHEY, CDR2 SVGAGI, per germline. This CDR3 is 14 amino acids long. The CDR3 nucleotides are TGTGCCAGCAGGGTGCCGGGTCTGGGCCAAGGCTACACCTTC. As protein: CASRVPGLGQGYTF.

On this clone itself: Relative to the germline gene, one junction end is altered; a read error may explain this. This chain connects TRBV7-7 to TRBJ1-4; D is unresolved. The CDR3 has 13 residues. Germline assignment: CDR1 SSHAT and CDR2 FNYEAQ (reference sequence). The CDR3 is CASSPDLGEKLFF. CDR3 coding DNA: TGTGCTAGCAGCCCAGATCTAGGGGAAAAACTGTTTTTT.